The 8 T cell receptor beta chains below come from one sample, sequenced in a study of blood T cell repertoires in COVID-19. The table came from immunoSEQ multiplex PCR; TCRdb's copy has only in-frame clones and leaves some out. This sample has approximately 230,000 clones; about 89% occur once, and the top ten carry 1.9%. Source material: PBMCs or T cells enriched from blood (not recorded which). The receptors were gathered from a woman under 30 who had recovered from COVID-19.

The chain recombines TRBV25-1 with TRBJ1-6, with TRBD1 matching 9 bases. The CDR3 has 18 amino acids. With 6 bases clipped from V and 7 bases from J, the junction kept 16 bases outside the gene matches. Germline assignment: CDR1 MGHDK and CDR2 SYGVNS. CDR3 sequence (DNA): TGTGCCAGCAGGCAAACAGGGGGCCCGTTCTTGGCGAATTCACCCCTCCACTTT. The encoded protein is CASRQTGGPFLANSPLHF.

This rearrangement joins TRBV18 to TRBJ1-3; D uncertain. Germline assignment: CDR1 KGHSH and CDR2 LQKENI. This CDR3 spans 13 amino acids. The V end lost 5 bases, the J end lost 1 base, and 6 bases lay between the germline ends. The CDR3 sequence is CASSLESGNTIYF. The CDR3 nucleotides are TGTGCCAGCTCATTAGAATCTGGAAACACCATATATTTT.

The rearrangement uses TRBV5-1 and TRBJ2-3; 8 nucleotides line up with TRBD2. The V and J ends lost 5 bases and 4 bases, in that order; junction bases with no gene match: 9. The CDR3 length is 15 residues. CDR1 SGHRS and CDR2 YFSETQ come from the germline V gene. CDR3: CASRFSSGSADTQYF. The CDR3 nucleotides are TGCGCCAGCAGATTCTCTAGCGGGTCCGCAGATACGCAGTATTTT.

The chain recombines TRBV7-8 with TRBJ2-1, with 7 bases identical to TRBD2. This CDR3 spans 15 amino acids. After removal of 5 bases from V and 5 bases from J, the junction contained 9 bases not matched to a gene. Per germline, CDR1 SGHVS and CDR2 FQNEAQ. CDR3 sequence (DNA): TGTGCCAGCAGCCCGAAGACTAGCCGTAACAATGAGCAGTTCTTC. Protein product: CASSPKTSRNNEQFF.

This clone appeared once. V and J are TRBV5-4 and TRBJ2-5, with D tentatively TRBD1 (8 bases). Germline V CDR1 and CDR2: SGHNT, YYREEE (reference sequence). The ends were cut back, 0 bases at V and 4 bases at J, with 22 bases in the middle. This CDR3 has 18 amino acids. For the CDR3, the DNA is TGTGCCAGCAGCTTGGTTCAGATAAACACAGGGGGGGGAGAGACCCAGTACTTC. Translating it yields CASSLVQINTGGGETQYF.

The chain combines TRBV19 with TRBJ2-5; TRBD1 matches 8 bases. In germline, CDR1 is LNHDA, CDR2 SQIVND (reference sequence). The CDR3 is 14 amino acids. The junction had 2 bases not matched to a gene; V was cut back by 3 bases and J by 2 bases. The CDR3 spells CASSIRDRQETQYF. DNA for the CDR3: TGTGCCAGTAGTATCCGGGACAGGCAAGAGACCCAGTACTTC.

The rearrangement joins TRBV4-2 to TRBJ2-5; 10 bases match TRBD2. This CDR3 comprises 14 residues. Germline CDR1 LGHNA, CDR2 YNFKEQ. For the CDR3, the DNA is TGTGCTGCGGGGGCTAGCGGGGGCCAAGAGACCCAGTACTTC. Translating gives CAAGASGGQETQYF.

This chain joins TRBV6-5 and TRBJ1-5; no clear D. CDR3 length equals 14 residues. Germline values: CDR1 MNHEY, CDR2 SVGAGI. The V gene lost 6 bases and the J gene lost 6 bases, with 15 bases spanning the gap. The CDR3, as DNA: TGTGCCAGCAGGAACGGGGTTGCCTCTCAGCCCCAGCATTTT. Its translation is CASRNGVASQPQHF.